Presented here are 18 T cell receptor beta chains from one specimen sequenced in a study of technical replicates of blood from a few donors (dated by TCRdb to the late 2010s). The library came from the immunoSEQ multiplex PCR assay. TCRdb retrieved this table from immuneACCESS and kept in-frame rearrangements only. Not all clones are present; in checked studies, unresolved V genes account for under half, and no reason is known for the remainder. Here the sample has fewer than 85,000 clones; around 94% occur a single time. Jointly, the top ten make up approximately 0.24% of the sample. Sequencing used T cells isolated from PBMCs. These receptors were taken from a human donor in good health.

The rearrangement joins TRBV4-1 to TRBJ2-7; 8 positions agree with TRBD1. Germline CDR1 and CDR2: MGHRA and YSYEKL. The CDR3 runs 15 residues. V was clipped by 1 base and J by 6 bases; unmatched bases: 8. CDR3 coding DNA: TGCGCCAGCAGCCAAGCGACGGACAGGGTAAGCGAGCAGTACTTC. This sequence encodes CASSQATDRVSEQYF.

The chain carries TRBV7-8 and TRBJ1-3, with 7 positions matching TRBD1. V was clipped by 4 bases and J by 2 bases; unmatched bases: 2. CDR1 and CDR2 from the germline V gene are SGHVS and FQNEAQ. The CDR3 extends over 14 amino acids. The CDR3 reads CASSYRGTGNTIYF. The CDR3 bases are TGTGCCAGCAGCTACAGGGGTACTGGAAACACCATATATTTT.

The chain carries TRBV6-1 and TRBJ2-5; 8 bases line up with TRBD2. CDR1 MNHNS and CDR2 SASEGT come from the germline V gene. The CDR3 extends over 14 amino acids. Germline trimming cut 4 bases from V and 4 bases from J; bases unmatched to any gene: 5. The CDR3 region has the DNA TGTGCCAGCAGTGCTCGGGGGGGAACAGAGACCCAGTACTTC. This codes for CASSARGGTETQYF.

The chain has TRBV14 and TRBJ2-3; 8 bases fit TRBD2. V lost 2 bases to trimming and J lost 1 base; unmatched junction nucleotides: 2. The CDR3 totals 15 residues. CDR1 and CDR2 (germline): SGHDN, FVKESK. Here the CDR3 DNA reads TGTGCCAGCAGCCAACTCGGGGGGGGCACAGATACGCAGTATTTT. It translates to CASSQLGGGTDTQYF.

Written as DNA, the CDR3 is TGTGCCAGCATTAGGGACAGGGGGTCTCAGCCCCAGCATTTT. Translated: CASIRDRGSQPQHF. The V and J genes are TRBV2 and TRBJ1-5; 11 nucleotides align to TRBD1. The CDR3 has 14 amino acids. J gave up 6 bases and V 7 bases, and 5 bases lay outside the gene matches. Germline-derived CDR1 and CDR2 are SNHLY and FYNNEI.

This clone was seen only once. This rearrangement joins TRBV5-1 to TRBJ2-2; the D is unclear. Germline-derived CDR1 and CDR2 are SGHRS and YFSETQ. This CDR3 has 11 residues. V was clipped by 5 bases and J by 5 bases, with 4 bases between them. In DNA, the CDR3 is TGCGCCAGCAGACGGACCGGGGAGCTGTTTTTT. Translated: CASRRTGELFF.

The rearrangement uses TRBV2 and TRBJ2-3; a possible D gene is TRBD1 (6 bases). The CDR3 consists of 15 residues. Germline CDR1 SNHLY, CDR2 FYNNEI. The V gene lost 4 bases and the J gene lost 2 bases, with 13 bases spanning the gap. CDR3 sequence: CASSGGHPPTDTQYF. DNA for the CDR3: TGTGCCAGCAGTGGGGGACACCCGCCCACAGATACGCAGTATTTT.

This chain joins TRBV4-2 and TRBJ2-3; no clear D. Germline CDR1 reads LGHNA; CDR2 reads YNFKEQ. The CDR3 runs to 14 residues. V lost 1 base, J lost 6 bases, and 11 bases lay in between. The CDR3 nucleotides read TGTGCCAGCAGCCAAGCTTGGCCCCCGGATACGCAGTATTTT. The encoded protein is CASSQAWPPDTQYF.

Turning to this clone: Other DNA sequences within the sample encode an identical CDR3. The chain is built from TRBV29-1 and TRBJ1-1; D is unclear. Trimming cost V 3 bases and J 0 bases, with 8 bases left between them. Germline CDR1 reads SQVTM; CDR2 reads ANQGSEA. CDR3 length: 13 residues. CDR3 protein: CSVEGRMNTEAFF. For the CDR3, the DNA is TGCAGCGTTGAGGGCAGGATGAACACTGAAGCTTTCTTT.

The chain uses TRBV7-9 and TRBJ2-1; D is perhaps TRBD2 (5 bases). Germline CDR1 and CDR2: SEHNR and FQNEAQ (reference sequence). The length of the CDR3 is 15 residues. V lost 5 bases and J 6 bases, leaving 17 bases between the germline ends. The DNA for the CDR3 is TGTGCCAGCAGCCCCCTCGGACTCGCTCTCAATGAGCAGTTCTTC. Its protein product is CASSPLGLALNEQFF.

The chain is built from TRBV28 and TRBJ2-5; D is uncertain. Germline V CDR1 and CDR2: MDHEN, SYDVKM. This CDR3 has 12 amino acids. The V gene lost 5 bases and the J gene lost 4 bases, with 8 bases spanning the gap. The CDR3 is CASSLTRETQYF. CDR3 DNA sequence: TGTGCCAGCAGTCTAACCCGAGAGACCCAGTACTTC.

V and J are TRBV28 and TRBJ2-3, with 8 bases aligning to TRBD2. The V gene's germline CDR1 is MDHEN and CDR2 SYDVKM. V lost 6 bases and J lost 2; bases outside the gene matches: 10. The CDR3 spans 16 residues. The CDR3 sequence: CASREKRETNTDTQYF. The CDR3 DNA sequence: TGTGCCAGCAGAGAAAAGCGGGAGACTAACACAGATACGCAGTATTTT.

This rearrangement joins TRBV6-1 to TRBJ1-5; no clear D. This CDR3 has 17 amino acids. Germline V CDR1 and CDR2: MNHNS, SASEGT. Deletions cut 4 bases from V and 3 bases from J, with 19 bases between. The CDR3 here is CASSVAGTVITNQPQHF. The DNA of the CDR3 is TGTGCCAGCAGTGTCGCGGGAACAGTAATCACCAATCAGCCCCAGCATTTT.

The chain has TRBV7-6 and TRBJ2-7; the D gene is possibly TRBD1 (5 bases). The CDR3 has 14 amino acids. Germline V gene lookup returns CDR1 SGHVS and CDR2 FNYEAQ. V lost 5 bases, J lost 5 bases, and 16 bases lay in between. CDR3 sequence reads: CASSALTAIDEQYF. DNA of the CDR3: TGTGCCAGCAGCGCGCTGACAGCTATAGACGAGCAGTACTTC.

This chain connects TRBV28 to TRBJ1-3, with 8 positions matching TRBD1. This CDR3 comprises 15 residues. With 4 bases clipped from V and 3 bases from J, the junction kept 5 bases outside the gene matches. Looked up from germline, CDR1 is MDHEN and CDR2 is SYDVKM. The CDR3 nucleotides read TGTGCCAGCAGTTCCCAGGGGGCGGATGGAAACACCATATATTTT. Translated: CASSSQGADGNTIYF.

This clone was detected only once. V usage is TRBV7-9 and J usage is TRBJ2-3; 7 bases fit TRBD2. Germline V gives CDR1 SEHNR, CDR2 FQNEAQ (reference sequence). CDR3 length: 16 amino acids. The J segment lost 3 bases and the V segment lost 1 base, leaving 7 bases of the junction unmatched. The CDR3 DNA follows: TGTGCCAGCAGCTTAGGGGATTCTAGCGGAACAGATACGCAGTATTTT. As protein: CASSLGDSSGTDTQYF.

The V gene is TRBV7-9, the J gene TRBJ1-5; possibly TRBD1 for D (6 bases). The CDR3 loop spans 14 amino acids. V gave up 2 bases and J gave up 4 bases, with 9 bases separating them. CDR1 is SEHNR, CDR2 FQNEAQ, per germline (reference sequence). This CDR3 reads CASSLSTGNQPQHF. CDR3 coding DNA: TGTGCCAGCAGCTTAAGTACAGGGAATCAGCCCCAGCATTTT.

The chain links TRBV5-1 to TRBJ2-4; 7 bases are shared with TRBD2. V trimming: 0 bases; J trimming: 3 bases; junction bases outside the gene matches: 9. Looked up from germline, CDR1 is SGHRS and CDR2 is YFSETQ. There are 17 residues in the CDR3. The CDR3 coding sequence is TGCGCCAGCAGCTTGGCCGTAAGCGGGGTTGGCAAAAACATTCAGTACTTC. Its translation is CASSLAVSGVGKNIQYF.